This TCR beta chain was sequenced in a study of T-cell memory formation after mild COVID-19. Study-level points and caveats: Detection of some responders pre-infection suggested pre-existing cross-reactive memory T cells participated.

This clonotype has at least ten counts. The antigen is unknown. Germline lookup yields CDR1 SGHRS and CDR2 YFSETQ. CDR3 length: 17 residues. V trimming: 3 bases; J trimming: 2 bases; junction bases outside the gene matches: 6. One entry per CDR3 protein results from TCRdb running MiXCR on the 5' RACE reads. Of approximately 54,000 distinct CDR3 sequences in the sample, 12% were seen once. The receptor's source is a man aged 18-30 years who had mild COVID-19 (a few samples of this study predate the infection). Cell type and time point are not known. The sample taken for sequencing was PBMCs or a T cell subset sorted from them (not recorded which). The genes are TRBV5-1 and TRBJ2-1; 12 bases are a match to TRBD2. CDR3 loop: CASSSARTSGTYNEQFF. The CDR3 DNA sequence: TGCGCCAGCAGCTCGGCCAGGACTAGCGGGACCTACAATGAGCAGTTCTTC. Full variable domain (remainder filled in from reference TRBV5-1 and TRBJ2-1): KAGVTQTPRYLIKTRGQQVTLSCSPISGHRSVSWYQQTPGQGLQFLFEYFSETQRNKGNFPGRFSGRQFSNSRSEMNVSTLELGDSALYLCASSSARTSGTYNEQFFGPGTRLTVL.